This T cell receptor beta chain emerged from a study of OX40 agonist ivuxolimab in advanced cancers. For the wider study: Ivuxolimab was a fully human IgG2 agonistic monoclonal antibody targeting the costimulatory receptor OX40 (CD134). Intravenous ivuxolimab was administered to patients every 2 weeks at six dose levels: 0.01, 0.1, 0.3, 1.5, 3 and 10 mg/kg. Of the approximately 50 dose-escalation patients, hepatocellular carcinoma was present in 19, melanoma in around 15, renal cell carcinoma in 9 and head and neck cancer in 9. In the dose-escalation cohort, roughly 80% of patients were male, and the mean age was approximately 60 years, with a range of 23 to 79. Patients were allowed to have had prior anti-PD-1, anti-PD-L1 or anti-CTLA-4 therapy, and 30% to 50% of the dose-escalation patients had previously received checkpoint inhibitors. Partial responses occurred in three dose-escalation patients: two with cutaneous melanoma and one with hepatocellular carcinoma. The purpose of peripheral TCRbeta sequencing was to test whether ivuxolimab changed TCR sequence diversity and led to clonal T-cell expansion. The paper describes the monotherapy dose-escalation part (N ≈ 52 patients) of the phase I trial of ivuxolimab.

For sequencing of the TCRbeta CDR3 region, genomic DNA was extracted from the sorted cells. TCRbeta CDR3 regions were sequenced using the immunoSEQ Assay. TCRdb provides this immuneACCESS table in a form limited to in-frame rearrangements. Some clones are lacking; in checked studies, under half of them reflect an unresolved V gene, and why the rest are absent is not known. In all, the sample holds 100,000 to 150,000 clones, and around nine tenths of those were seen once. The ten largest make up about 1% of the sample. CDR1 is given as SGHDN and CDR2 as FVKESK, both from the germline V gene. The CDR3 spans 15 residues, from the cysteine through the phenylalanine. The entry retains the CDR3 DNA only, 45 bases that are in frame from base 1. V drops 0 bases and J drops 4 bases, leaving 12 bases in between. About this clone itself: The antigen it binds to is not known. The sample holds no much larger clone one base away, and base qualities are not on file.

The full study reports these points: After ivuxolimab, more expanded clones were found on average in CD8+ T cells than in CD4+ T cells. Partial responders in the 0.1-3.0 mg/kg groups had among the lowest normalized peripheral clonal expansion, especially among CD8+ T cells. At doses of 0.1 to 3.0 mg/kg, clonal expansion of both CD4+ and CD8+ T cells in blood was seen between baseline and week 6. Low levels of normalized T-cell clonal expansion were also shown by some nonresponding patients. Antigen specificity was not determined for the clonally expanded peripheral T cells.

Patients with autoimmune disease history or receiving systemic immunosuppression were excluded from the trial. Peripheral blood for TCR sequencing was collected from all dose cohorts at baseline, on cycle 4 day 1, and on cycle 7 day 1. Samples came from an open-label, multicenter, first-in-human phase I dose-escalation trial of ivuxolimab. Adults with locally advanced or metastatic melanoma, renal cell carcinoma, hepatocellular carcinoma or head and neck squamous cell carcinoma were enrolled in the trial. Before TCR sequencing, CD4+ and CD8+ T cells were separately sorted from peripheral blood. The V and J genes are TRBV14 and TRBJ2-5; the D call is possibly TRBD1 or TRBD2, each sharing 6 bases. Material: CD4+ or CD8+ T cells sorted from blood, obtained in a trial of the OX40 agonist ivuxolimab. The TCR comes from an adult with an advanced solid tumor such as melanoma, head and neck, liver or kidney cancer. The CDR3 is CASSQDHGGAETQYF. The DNA sequence reads TGTGCCAGCAGCCAAGATCACGGGGGCGCAGAGACCCAGTACTTC.